A single sample is the source of the 14 T cell receptor beta chains below, sequenced in a study of blood T cells in healthy people across ages. A second about 6 to 12 cycle PCR used barcoded and J-beta primers. TCRdb itself ran the 5' RACE reads through MiXCR, one entry per CDR3 protein. Of approximately 800,000 distinct CDR3 sequences listed, roughly 25% are singletons. These data are also associated with another study on T cells of mothers and their children.

Sequencing input: blood. These receptors were taken from a boy aged 5-17 years in good health.

This clonotype came up a few times. The V and J genes are TRBV9 and TRBJ2-6; D might be TRBD1 (5 bases). The CDR3 is 15 residues long. Trimming removed 3 bases at V and 2 bases at J, with 9 bases between. The germline V gene has CDR1 SGDLS and CDR2 YYNGEE. DNA for the CDR3: TGTGCCAGCAGCGCCACACAGGCTGGGGCCAACGTCCTGACTTTC. Translated: CASSATQAGANVLTF.

This clonotype was detected only once. This sequence joins TRBV5-1 and TRBJ2-1; tentative D call: TRBD2 (6 bases). The CDR3 has 15 residues. The V end was cut by 4 bases, the J end by 7 bases, with 18 bases between. Per the germline V gene, CDR1 is SGHRS and CDR2 is YFSETQ. CDR3 residues: CASSREIKLRNEQFF. The DNA for the CDR3 is TGCGCCAGCAGCCGGGAGATAAAACTAAGAAATGAGCAGTTCTTC.

The CDR3 is CASSRGPDPYEQYF. The CDR3 DNA follows: TGCGCCAGCAGCCGAGGACCGGATCCCTACGAGCAGTACTTC. The rearrangement links TRBV4-1 to TRBJ2-7; D unresolved. V dropped 4 bases and J dropped 2 bases, with 12 bases sitting between them. Germline V CDR1 and CDR2: MGHRA, YSYEKL. CDR3 length: 14 residues.

This clonotype has only one observation. The CDR3 nucleotides are TGCGCCAGCAGCTTGGGACAGCTCCAGGCCAAAAACATTCAGTACTTC. Translation gives CASSLGQLQAKNIQYF. The chain joins TRBV5-1 to TRBJ2-4, with TRBD1 as a possible D gene (5 bases). Germline CDR1 SGHRS, CDR2 YFSETQ. The ends were cut back, 0 bases at V and 1 base at J, with 11 bases in the middle. The CDR3 has 16 amino acids.

This clonotype showed up just a few times. The rearrangement uses TRBV29-1 and TRBJ2-1; the D call may be TRBD1 or TRBD2 (7 bases each). CDR3 length: 18 residues. Trimming cost V 4 bases and J 4 bases, with 26 bases left between them. Germline V lookup: CDR1 SQVTM, CDR2 ANQGSEA. The CDR3 region has the DNA TGCAGCGTTGTACTACAGCCCCCAGGGGGGGGGATGTACAATGAGCAGTTCTTC. Protein product: CSVVLQPPGGGMYNEQFF.

In this sample, this clonotype turned up a few times. This rearrangement joins TRBV5-8 to TRBJ1-2, with TRBD1 as a possible D gene (5 bases). CDR3 length equals 14 residues. V was trimmed by 0 bases and J by 4 bases, leaving 10 bases between them. Germline V CDR1 and CDR2: SGHTS, YDEGEE. For the CDR3, the DNA is TGTGCCAGCAGCTTGGCAGGGAATATCTATGGCTACACCTTC. It yields the protein CASSLAGNIYGYTF.

J is TRBJ2-1 and V is TRBV5-1; no firm D call. CDR3 size: 15 residues. Germline CDR1 and CDR2: SGHRS and YFSETQ. V was cut by 4 bases and J by 5 bases, with 16 bases left in between. CDR3 DNA: TGCGCCAGCAGCGAGTCCCAGCCTGGACACAATGAGCAGTTCTTC. The encoded protein is CASSESQPGHNEQFF.

This clonotype came up a few times. The chain recombines TRBV19 with TRBJ1-2; no clear D. V dropped 3 bases and J dropped 6 bases, with 17 bases sitting between them. Germline assignment: CDR1 LNHDA and CDR2 SQIVND (reference sequence). The CDR3 consists of 15 residues. In DNA, the CDR3 is TGTGCCAGTAGTATCGCCAGGACCTCAGTGAATGGCTACACCTTC. Translated, it gives CASSIARTSVNGYTF.

This clonotype was observed a handful of times. The chain joins TRBV11-2 to TRBJ1-1; 9 bases are a match to TRBD1. Germline-derived CDR1 and CDR2 are SGHAT and FQNNGV. This CDR3 has 14 amino acids. V was clipped by 5 bases and J by 5 bases; unmatched bases: 6. The CDR3 DNA reads TGTGCCAGCAGCCCGACGACAGGGGGAACTGAAGCTTTCTTT. Its translation is CASSPTTGGTEAFF.

There are a few counts of this clonotype. This chain connects TRBV7-9 to TRBJ2-5, with D perhaps given as TRBD1 or TRBD2 (5 bases each). The CDR3 totals 15 residues. The germline gives CDR1 SEHNR, CDR2 FQNEAQ (reference sequence). Between the trimmed V and J ends, which lost 2 bases and 1 base, there was a span of 11 bases. The CDR3 is CASSLIRDGQETQYF. In DNA form, the CDR3 reads TGTGCCAGCAGCTTAATTCGGGACGGCCAAGAGACCCAGTACTTC.

This clonotype was found a few times. The rearrangement joins TRBV20-1 to TRBJ2-5; D might be TRBD2 (5 bases). The J call is doubtful: the DNA matches TRBJ2-7 better. CDR3 length: 14 amino acids. Germline CDR1 and CDR2: DFQATT and SNEGSKA (reference sequence). Here the CDR3 DNA reads TGCAGTGCCAGACACGGTGGACTTCCTAGCGAGCAGTACTTC. It specifies CSARHGGLPSEQYF.

CDR3 sequence: CASSRVGGATDTQYF. The CDR3 nucleotides read TGTGCCAGCAGCCGAGTCGGGGGGGCTACAGATACGCAGTATTTT. The V gene is TRBV7-3, the J gene TRBJ2-3; 8 nucleotides agree with TRBD2. J was trimmed by 3 bases and V by 5 bases; bases with no gene match: 7. The CDR3 covers 15 residues. Germline CDR1 SGHTA, CDR2 FQGTGA.

CDR3 sequence: CASSLVPGNSYEQYF. The CDR3 region has the DNA TGTGCCAGCAGCTTAGTCCCCGGGAACTCCTACGAGCAGTACTTC. The V gene is TRBV7-2, the J gene TRBJ2-7; weak D call: TRBD2 (5 bases). V was pared by 1 base and J by 0 bases, with 10 bases between. This CDR3 spans 15 amino acids. CDR1 and CDR2 from the germline V gene are SGHTA and FQGNSA. Variable domain in full (rest from reference TRBV7-2 and TRBJ2-7): GAGVSQSPSNKVTEKGKDVELRCDPISGHTALYWYRQSLGQGLEFLIYFQGNSAPDKSGLPSDRFSAERTGGSVSTLTIQRTQQEDSAVYLCASSLVPGNSYEQYFGPGTRLTVT.

The CDR3 DNA reads TGTGCCAGCAGCGTAGGGGACAGGGCGCATTCACCCCTCCACTTT. This sequence encodes CASSVGDRAHSPLHF. The chain joins TRBV9 to TRBJ1-6; 9 bases fit TRBD1. CDR3 size: 15 residues. Germline V CDR1 and CDR2: SGDLS, YYNGEE. V lost 0 bases, J lost 8 bases, and 3 bases stayed unmatched.